This T cell receptor (beta chain) stems from a study of cytotoxic CD8 clonotypes in ibrutinib-treated CLL. Study context: The patients comprised more than ten relapsed/refractory and 15 treatment-naive cases, around 17 IGHV unmutated. Each sample contained, on average, approximately 230,000 productive templates and 75,000 to 100,000 productive rearrangements. Points from the study as a whole: Public clonotypes occurred uncommonly; on treatment, they contracted or remained stable.

The protocol was immunoSEQ multiplex PCR, while the TCRdb copy is restricted to in-frame clones and leaves out a portion. Among roughly 220,000 clones, 79% were seen once, and the ten largest hold 10% to 12%. Concerning this clone: Its antigen is as yet unknown.

About 2.2 micrograms of genomic DNA came from cryopreserved PBMCs for TCR beta libraries. The CDR3 has 16 amino acids. Per germline, CDR1 MNHNS and CDR2 SASEGT. V lost 2 bases and J lost 6; bases outside the gene matches: 5. Sequences were derived from PBMCs, sampled after 12 months of ibrutinib treatment. The clonotype originates from a human donor with chronic lymphocytic leukemia. The chain carries TRBV6-1 and TRBJ2-3, with 13 bases that match TRBD2. DNA of the CDR3: TGTGCCAGCAGTGAAACACTAGCGGGGGGGCCGGATACGCAGTATTTT. Translating it yields CASSETLAGGPDTQYF.